A selection of T cell receptor beta chains follows, all from one sample in a study of T cell repertoires in cytomegalovirus infection. TCRdb processed the reads anew with MiXCR; each CDR3 protein has one entry. This table has approximately 260,000 distinct CDR3 sequences, over 15% appearing once. The specimen was CD8+ T cells from PBMCs. The receptor source for this set is a human donor in good health (CMV status not recorded). Some clones in this sample may be carry-over from other donors' samples. Both conserved end residues are part of each CDR3. The D gene is left open where the match is weak. A clone size is listed for some rows: how often the clone was seen (once, few, many), or a class if it is expanded.

V: TRBV7-9
size: many
J: TRBJ2-7
D: -
DNA: TGTGCCAGCAGCTTAGAGCATGGAACCACCTACGAGCAGTACTTC
CDR3: CASSLEHGTTYEQYF

V: TRBV6-6
size: once
J: TRBJ1-4
D: -
DNA: TGTGCCAGCAGTTCCCCCAGGGGAATTAATGAAAAACTGTTTTTT
CDR3: CASSSPRGINEKLFF

V: TRBV9
size: -
J: TRBJ1-5
D: -
DNA: TGTGCCAGCAGCGCCTTAGCTGGCGGCCCAGCAGATACGCAGCATTTT
CDR3: CASSALAGGPADTQHF

V: TRBV11-2
size: -
J: TRBJ2-1
D: TRBD2
DNA: TGTGCCAGCAGCTTAGTTCTCGCGGGGGGGGTGTTCTTC
CDR3: CASSLVLAGGVFF

V: TRBV6-6
size: -
J: TRBJ2-1
D: TRBD2
DNA: TGTGCCAGCAGTCAGACTAGCGGAAGGATCTCCTACAATGAGCAGTTCTTC
CDR3: CASSQTSGRISYNEQFF

V: TRBV5-4
size: -
J: TRBJ2-6
D: -
DNA: TGTGCCAGCAGCTTGGCCGGGGCTGGGGCCAACGTCCTGACTTTC
CDR3: CASSLAGAGANVLTF

V: TRBV12-3/TRBV12-4
size: many
J: TRBJ1-1
D: -
DNA: TGTGCCAGCGTGCGGGGGGGGTTTGCTGAAGCTTTCTTT
CDR3: CASVRGGFAEAFF

V: TRBV7-8
size: -
J: TRBJ2-3
D: -
DNA: TGTGCCAGCAGCACCGAAACAGGGGATACGCAGTATTTT
CDR3: CASSTETGDTQYF

V: TRBV28
size: -
J: TRBJ2-5
D: -
DNA: TGTGCCAGCAGTTACACTATTGGGGGGCTGAAGACCCAGTACTTC
CDR3: CASSYTIGGLKTQYF

V: TRBV5-1
size: many
J: TRBJ2-7
D: TRBD1
DNA: TGCGCCAGCAGCTTGACCGGGACAGACTACGAGCAGTACTTC
CDR3: CASSLTGTDYEQYF

V: TRBV2
size: many
J: TRBJ2-7
D: -
DNA: TGTGCCAGCAGTGAAGCCGTGGGGACATACGAGCAGTACTTC
CDR3: CASSEAVGTYEQYF

V: TRBV5-1
size: few
J: TRBJ2-1
D: -
DNA: TGCGCCAGCAGCTGGACCCGCACAGGTTCCTACAATGAGCAGTTCTTC
CDR3: CASSWTRTGSYNEQFF

V: TRBV19
size: -
J: TRBJ2-7
D: -
DNA: TGTGCCAGTAGTATATCCGGGGGTCATTCCTACGAGCAGTACTTC
CDR3: CASSISGGHSYEQYF

V: TRBV19
size: -
J: TRBJ1-1
D: TRBD1
DNA: TGTGCCAGTAGTATCAACCCGTCGACAGGGGCCCGCACTGAAGCTTTCTTT
CDR3: CASSINPSTGARTEAFF

V: TRBV2
size: few
J: TRBJ1-2
D: -
DNA: TGTGCCAGCAGTGAAACCTCAGGGTTTATCGACTATGGCTACACCTTC
CDR3: CASSETSGFIDYGYTF

V: TRBV7-9
size: many
J: TRBJ1-3
D: -
DNA: TGTGCCAGCAGCTTAATCCCGCACGGCCCTTCTGAAAACACCATATATTTT
CDR3: CASSLIPHGPSENTIYF

V: TRBV28
size: many
J: TRBJ1-4
D: -
DNA: TGTGCCAGCAGCCCGGGCTTCTACGCAGGTGGTAATGAAAAACTGTTTTTT
CDR3: CASSPGFYAGGNEKLFF

V: TRBV19
size: -
J: TRBJ2-1
D: -
DNA: TGTGCCAGTAGTATTCAGGGAAGCTCCTACAATGAGCAGTTCTTC
CDR3: CASSIQGSSYNEQFF

V: TRBV20-1
size: few
J: TRBJ2-7
D: -
DNA: TGCAGTGCTAGGGGGGGCCGGGCCTACGAGCAGTACTTC
CDR3: CSARGGRAYEQYF

V: TRBV12-3/TRBV12-4
size: -
J: TRBJ1-1
D: -
DNA: TGTGCCAGCAGTTTAGTCGGGGCCCTTGAAGCTTTCTTT
CDR3: CASSLVGALEAFF

V: TRBV20-1
size: few
J: TRBJ2-7
D: TRBD2
DNA: TGCAGTGCTCGACCCGGGACTAATGTCTACGAGCAGTACTTC
CDR3: CSARPGTNVYEQYF

V: TRBV6-2/TRBV6-3
size: many
J: TRBJ1-1
D: TRBD1
DNA: TGTGCCAGCAGACAGGGGTGGAACACTGAAGCTTTCTTT
CDR3: CASRQGWNTEAFF

V: TRBV29-1
size: -
J: TRBJ2-7
D: -
DNA: TGCAGCGTTGAAGCCGGTCAGGGAAACGAGCAGTACTTC
CDR3: CSVEAGQGNEQYF

V: TRBV15
size: few
J: TRBJ1-4
D: TRBD1
DNA: TGTGCCACCAGCAGATCCCGACAGGGTGAAAAACTGTTTTTT
CDR3: CATSRSRQGEKLFF

V: TRBV5-1
size: many
J: TRBJ2-4
D: -
DNA: TGCGCCAGCAACCCCGGTGGAGGGGGTATTCAGTACTTC
CDR3: CASNPGGGGIQYF

V: TRBV23-1
size: -
J: TRBJ2-7
D: -
DNA: TGCGCCAGCAGGCCTCCAGGAGACTCCTACGAGCAGTACTTC
CDR3: CASRPPGDSYEQYF

V: TRBV13
size: -
J: TRBJ1-1
D: -
DNA: TGTGCCAGCAGCTTACAGGGGTTTGGTGGCACTGAAGCTTTCTTT
CDR3: CASSLQGFGGTEAFF

V: TRBV7-2
size: few
J: TRBJ2-1
D: TRBD2
DNA: TGTGCCAGCAGCTTAGACGGACTAGCGACTGAGCAGTTCTTC
CDR3: CASSLDGLATEQFF

V: TRBV11-2
size: many
J: TRBJ2-3
D: TRBD2
DNA: TGTGCCAGCAGCTCCATAGCGGGGATAAGCACAGATACGCAGTATTTT
CDR3: CASSSIAGISTDTQYF

V: TRBV7-3
size: many
J: TRBJ2-3
D: -
DNA: TGTGCCAGCAGCTTAAGCGGGGGCGAGGCAGATACGCAGTATTTT
CDR3: CASSLSGGEADTQYF

V: TRBV5-1
size: few
J: TRBJ2-7
D: TRBD1
DNA: TGCGCCAGCAGCCTGTTGGGACAGGGCCGCTACGAGCAGTACTTC
CDR3: CASSLLGQGRYEQYF

V: TRBV20-1
size: -
J: TRBJ2-7
D: TRBD2
DNA: TGCAGTGCTAGAGATTCTACTAGCGGGCGAATATACGAGCAGTACTTC
CDR3: CSARDSTSGRIYEQYF

V: TRBV27
size: few
J: TRBJ1-1
D: -
DNA: TGTGCCAGCAGTCTACAATTCCCAATGAACACTGAAGCTTTCTTT
CDR3: CASSLQFPMNTEAFF

V: TRBV29-1
size: -
J: TRBJ2-7
D: -
DNA: TGCAGCGTTGAAGCCGAGAGAACCTACGAGCAGTACTTC
CDR3: CSVEAERTYEQYF

V: TRBV2
size: many
J: TRBJ1-4
D: -
DNA: TGTGCCAGCAGGTTCTTTTACGGGGTTGCAACTAATGAAAAACTGTTTTTT
CDR3: CASRFFYGVATNEKLFF

V: TRBV6-1
size: few
J: TRBJ1-2
D: TRBD1
DNA: TGTGCCAGCCAATTGGGACAGATGCCGGCTAACTATGGCTACACCTTC
CDR3: CASQLGQMPANYGYTF

V: TRBV29-1
size: -
J: TRBJ2-2
D: TRBD1
DNA: TGCAGCGTTCTGGACAGGGGGGCCGGGGAGCTGTTTTTT
CDR3: CSVLDRGAGELFF

V: TRBV28
size: many
J: TRBJ1-5
D: TRBD1
DNA: TGTGCCAGCAGCCCGGGGGTTTTCGACAGGGGGAGACAGCCCCAGCATTTT
CDR3: CASSPGVFDRGRQPQHF

V: TRBV7-2
size: many
J: TRBJ1-2
D: -
DNA: TGTGCCAGCAGCTTAGCAGGGCGTAACTATGGCTACACCTTC
CDR3: CASSLAGRNYGYTF

V: TRBV6-2/TRBV6-3
size: -
J: TRBJ1-2
D: TRBD1
DNA: TGTGCCAGCAGACCCAGGGGGAACTACGGCTATGGCTACACCTTC
CDR3: CASRPRGNYGYGYTF

V: TRBV28
size: many
J: TRBJ1-4
D: TRBD1
DNA: TGTGCCAGCAGTTTAAGGGGACAGAATGAAAAACTGTTTTTT
CDR3: CASSLRGQNEKLFF

V: TRBV28
size: many
J: TRBJ1-5
D: -
DNA: TGTGCCAGCAGTTCCGTTGGGGGAGGCAATCAGCCCCAGCATTTT
CDR3: CASSSVGGGNQPQHF

V: TRBV28
size: -
J: TRBJ2-7
D: -
DNA: TGTGCCAGCAGTTCAAACTGGGGCAGCCGTACCCAGCTCTCCTACGAGCAGTACTTC
CDR3: CASSSNWGSRTQLSYEQYF

V: TRBV7-2
size: few
J: TRBJ1-3
D: -
DNA: TGTGCCAGCAGCCTAAATCACCCCAGGGTGCGCTCTGGAAACACCATATATTTT
CDR3: CASSLNHPRVRSGNTIYF

V: TRBV20-1
size: few
J: TRBJ2-1
D: -
DNA: TGCAGTGCTAAGTCGTTACAGGGCTCTATGGATGAGCAGTTCTTC
CDR3: CSAKSLQGSMDEQFF

V: TRBV12-3/TRBV12-4
size: -
J: TRBJ2-3
D: TRBD2
DNA: TGTGCCAGCAGTTTACCGGGGAGGGCAGATACGCAGTATTTT
CDR3: CASSLPGRADTQYF

V: TRBV15
size: few
J: TRBJ1-5
D: -
DNA: TGTGCCACCAGCAGAGATACGAGGGTGAGCCAGCCCCAGCATTTT
CDR3: CATSRDTRVSQPQHF

V: TRBV6-5
size: -
J: TRBJ2-1
D: TRBD2
DNA: TGTGCCAGCAGCCCTCGACCCGGGACTAGCGCGGGACTAACAGAGCAGTTCTTC
CDR3: CASSPRPGTSAGLTEQFF

V: TRBV5-1
size: few
J: TRBJ2-1
D: TRBD2
DNA: TGCGCCAGCAGCTTGGCCCCTAGCGGGGGTCTTAATGAGCAGTTCTTC
CDR3: CASSLAPSGGLNEQFF

V: TRBV27
size: many
J: TRBJ2-7
D: -
DNA: TGTGCCAGCAGTTTATCACCAGGGAACGAGCAGTACTTC
CDR3: CASSLSPGNEQYF

V: TRBV7-9
size: -
J: TRBJ2-3
D: -
DNA: TGTGCCAGCAGCCCGGGGACGTTGGATACGCAGTATTTT
CDR3: CASSPGTLDTQYF

V: TRBV7-4
size: few
J: TRBJ2-1
D: TRBD2
DNA: TGTGCCAGCAGCTTGCGGACTAGCGGGGGGGCTTTAAATGAGCAGTTCTTC
CDR3: CASSLRTSGGALNEQFF

V: TRBV7-6
size: many
J: TRBJ2-2
D: -
DNA: TGTGCCAGCAGCCCGGGGGGCAGAACTATTCCGAACACCGGGGAGCTGTTTTTT
CDR3: CASSPGGRTIPNTGELFF

V: TRBV7-9
size: many
J: TRBJ2-2
D: -
DNA: TGTGCCAGCAGAGATACGAGCACCGGGGAGCTGTTTTTT
CDR3: CASRDTSTGELFF